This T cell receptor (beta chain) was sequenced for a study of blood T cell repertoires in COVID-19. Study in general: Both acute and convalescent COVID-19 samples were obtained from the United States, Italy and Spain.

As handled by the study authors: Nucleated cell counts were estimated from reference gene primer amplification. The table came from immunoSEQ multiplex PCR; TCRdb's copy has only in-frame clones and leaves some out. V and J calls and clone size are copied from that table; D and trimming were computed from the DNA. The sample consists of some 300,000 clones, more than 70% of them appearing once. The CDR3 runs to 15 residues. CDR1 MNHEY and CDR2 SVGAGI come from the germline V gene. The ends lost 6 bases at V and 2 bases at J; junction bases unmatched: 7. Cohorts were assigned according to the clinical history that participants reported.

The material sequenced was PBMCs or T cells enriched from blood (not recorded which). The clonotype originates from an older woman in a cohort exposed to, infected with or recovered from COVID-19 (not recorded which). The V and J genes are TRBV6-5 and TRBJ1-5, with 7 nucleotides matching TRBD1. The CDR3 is CASSVDRAGNQPQHF. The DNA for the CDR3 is TGTGCCAGCAGCGTCGACAGGGCGGGCAATCAGCCCCAGCATTTT.